The clone carrying this T cell receptor beta chain was recorded once. This specimen comes from a study of cytomegalovirus exposure and HLA in healthy donors. The CDR3 runs to 13 residues. The V end was cut by 3 bases, the J end by 4 bases, with 10 bases between. The germline V gene encodes CDR1 MNHEY and CDR2 SMNVEV (reference sequence). Sequenced by immunoSEQ multiplex PCR; TCRdb stores in-frame clones only, minus some. Of over 110,000 clones detected, more than 75% appear once; the ten largest clones hold approximately 10%. The clonotype originates from a man aged 18 to 30 in good health and CMV-seropositive. The chain carries TRBV27 and TRBJ2-7; weak D call: TRBD2 (5 bases). The sample was PBMCs. The CDR3 nucleotides read TGTGCCAGCAGTTTTGGCGGGTTATACGAGCAGTACTTC. It specifies CASSFGGLYEQYF.